The source of this T cell receptor beta chain is a study of T cell responses to AZD1222 COVID-19 vaccine. Findings of the study overall: Baseline seropositives among AZD1222 recipients totaled only five to seven. Repertoires in all cases were sampled only once the peak T cell response had passed. Reportedly, nearly half of unique spike TCRs recognized epitopes outside B.1.351/B.1.1.7 mutations. Spike-specific TCR breadth rose after two AZD1222 doses, and depth rose as well.

Notes on this clone: Its antigen remains unidentified.

Deletions cut 5 bases from V and 8 bases from J, with 28 bases between. The CDR3 is made up of 18 amino acids. In germline, CDR1 is LNHDA, CDR2 SQIVND (reference sequence). Method: immunoSEQ multiplex PCR; TCRdb's copy keeps in-frame clones and lacks some. The sample holds some 96,000 clones, approximately 87% seen once. Sequencing was performed on peripheral blood, taken on day 0 of MenACWY control vaccination. The J gene is TRBJ1-3, the V gene TRBV19; D gene uncertain. The receptor was isolated from an adult in good health. CDR3 protein: CASSWQTPHPFSEHTIYF. The DNA for the CDR3 is TGTGCCAGTAGTTGGCAGACACCTCATCCATTCTCGGAGCACACCATATATTTT. Supplemented by reference TRBV19 and TRBJ1-3, the full variable domain reads DGGITQSPKYLFRKEGQNVTLSCEQNLNHDAMYWYRQDPGQGLRLIYYSQIVNDFQKGDIAEGYSVSREKKESFPLTVTSAQKNPTAFYLCASSWQTPHPFSEHTIYFGEGSWLTVV.